Presented here are 28 T cell receptor beta chains from one specimen sequenced in a study of CD8+CD57+ T cells in acquired aplastic anemia. It was genomic DNA that served as the template for profiling TCR beta VDJ and CDR3. TCRdb ran MiXCR on the reads and lists one entry per CDR3 protein. The sample lists a few hundred thousand distinct CDR3 sequences; under 60% were seen once. Sequencing was done on patients that had shown CD8+CD57+ cell expansion by flow cytometry. The sample consisted of sorted CD4+, CD8+, or CD8+CD57+ T cells (not recorded which) from PBMCs. The receptors here all came from a human donor with aplastic anemia.

CDR3 coding DNA: TGTGCCAGCAGCTTAGGAGGGAAGGGTCCCTATGGCTACACCTTC. The encoded protein is CASSLGGKGPYGYTF. This rearrangement joins TRBV7-2 to TRBJ1-2, with D unresolved. Germline lookup yields CDR1 SGHTA and CDR2 FQGNSA. This CDR3 comprises 15 residues. The V end lost 1 base, the J end lost 4 bases, and 13 bases lay between the germline ends. Using reference TRBV7-2 and TRBJ1-2 for the parts outside the CDR3, the full variable domain is GAGVSQSPSNKVTEKGKDVELRCDPISGHTALYWYRQSLGQGLEFLIYFQGNSAPDKSGLPSDRFSAERTGGSVSTLTIQRTQQEDSAVYLCASSLGGKGPYGYTFGSGTRLTVV.

This clonotype occurred many times. This sequence joins TRBV5-1 and TRBJ2-1; the match to TRBD2 covers 14 bases. Germline assignment: CDR1 SGHRS and CDR2 YFSETQ. The CDR3 covers 19 residues. Germline trimming cut 4 bases from V and 1 base from J; bases unmatched to any gene: 10. The CDR3 here is CASSLSGTSGRRSYNEQFF. The CDR3, as DNA: TGCGCCAGCAGCCTCTCCGGGACTAGCGGGAGAAGGTCCTACAATGAGCAGTTCTTC.

This chain uses TRBV19 with TRBJ1-6; weak D call: TRBD1 (5 bases). V lost 6 bases, J lost 8 bases, and 8 bases lay in between. This CDR3 contains 12 residues. The germline gives CDR1 LNHDA, CDR2 SQIVND (reference sequence). CDR3 sequence: CASRGVYSPLHF. CDR3 coding DNA: TGTGCCAGTAGAGGGGTATATTCACCCCTCCACTTT.

Concerning this clonotype: A read error may explain this, as a much larger clone is one base away. The genes are TRBV7-3 and TRBJ2-3; either TRBD1 or TRBD2 may supply D (5 bases each). The ends were cut back, 5 bases at V and 2 bases at J, with 20 bases in the middle. The CDR3 has 17 amino acids. CDR1 is SGHTA, CDR2 FQGTGA, per germline. The CDR3 region has the DNA TGTGCCAGCAGCCAACCACGGGGAAGGGGTTCCACAGATACGCAGTATTTT. This translates into CASSQPRGRGSTDTQYF.

The J gene is TRBJ2-7, the V gene TRBV5-1; tentatively, D is TRBD1 or TRBD2 (6 bases each). The CDR3 contains 14 residues. Trimming took off 2 bases at V and 5 bases at J, with 14 bases between the two ends. Germline assignment: CDR1 SGHRS and CDR2 YFSETQ. In DNA, the CDR3 is TGCGCCAGCAGCTTAGGGGGGTTTCGGGACGAGCAGTACTTC. It specifies CASSLGGFRDEQYF.

The chain is built from TRBV12-3 or TRBV12-4 and TRBJ1-5; D may be TRBD1 (5 bases). The CDR3 spans 17 residues. The V gene lost 4 bases and the J gene lost 3 bases, with 19 bases spanning the gap. This CDR3 is CASSSLTSGTNNQPQHF. CDR3 bases: TGTGCCAGCAGTTCCCTGACTAGCGGGACCAACAATCAGCCCCAGCATTTT.

The chain couples TRBV3-1 to TRBJ2-1; 11 nucleotides match TRBD2. Per germline, CDR1 LGHDT and CDR2 YNNKEL (reference sequence). Unmatched junction bases numbered 6, after V lost 4 bases and J lost 4 bases. The CDR3 spans 16 residues. The chain's CDR3 is CASSLFSGRAYNEQFF. In DNA form, the CDR3 reads TGTGCCAGCAGCCTTTTTAGCGGGAGGGCTTACAATGAGCAGTTCTTC.

The chain is built from TRBV5-1 and TRBJ2-7; D ambiguous. V shed 4 bases and J shed 2 bases, with 10 bases lying between them. The CDR3 is 13 amino acids. CDR1 is SGHRS and CDR2 is YFSETQ in the germline V gene. The CDR3 spells CASSMTQAYEQYF. For the CDR3, the DNA is TGCGCCAGCAGCATGACCCAGGCCTACGAGCAGTACTTC.

The chain employs TRBV10-1 and TRBJ2-2; TRBD1 aligns across 8 bases. V lost 10 bases to trimming and J lost 4 bases; unmatched junction nucleotides: 14. This CDR3 is 16 amino acids long. Germline lookup yields CDR1 WNHNN and CDR2 SYGVQD (reference sequence). The CDR3 region has the DNA TGCGCCACCCCTATTGACAGGGGAGAAGGCACCGGGGAGCTGTTTTTT. It yields the protein CATPIDRGEGTGELFF.

V gene TRBV7-3 combines with J gene TRBJ1-3; D remains ambiguous. CDR3 length: 13 residues. V lost 8 bases and J lost 0, with 8 bases in between. Germline V gene sequence: CDR1 SGHTA, CDR2 FQGTGA. The CDR3 DNA reads as TGTGCCAGCTCGGATGTCTCTGGAAACACCATATATTTT. Its translation is CASSDVSGNTIYF. Looking up the rest from reference TRBV7-3 and TRBJ1-3 gives the full variable domain: GAGVSQTPSNKVTEKGKYVELRCDPISGHTALYWYRQSLGQGPEFLIYFQGTGAADDSGLPNDRFFAVRPEGSVSTLKIQRTERGDSAVYLCASSDVSGNTIYFGEGSWLTVV.

The chain couples TRBV6-4 to TRBJ2-3; 8 nucleotides agree with TRBD2. Germline V gives CDR1 MRHNA, CDR2 SNTAGT. The CDR3 runs 15 residues. J gave up 1 base and V 0 bases, and 0 bases lay outside the gene matches. The CDR3 sequence: CASSDSSGGTDTQYF. The CDR3 DNA is TGTGCCAGCAGTGACTCTAGCGGGGGCACAGATACGCAGTATTTT.

This clonotype appeared many times. The chain's CDR3 is CASSLFGEANQPQHF. The CDR3 coding sequence is TGCGCCAGCAGCTTGTTTGGGGAGGCCAATCAGCCCCAGCATTTT. J is TRBJ1-5 and V is TRBV5-1; no definite D call. CDR3 size: 15 residues. Germline assignment: CDR1 SGHRS and CDR2 YFSETQ. V lost 1 base, J lost 3 bases, and 11 bases lay in between.

In the case of this clonotype: The germline gene is not matched at one end of the junction; a read error may be the cause. V is TRBV20-1 and J is TRBJ2-3; 7 bases agree with TRBD1. This CDR3 has 13 residues. Germline values: CDR1 DFQATT, CDR2 SNEGSKA (reference sequence). The CDR3 here is CSAQRQGRVETSF. The CDR3 nucleotides read TGCAGTGCTCAAAGACAGGGAAGGGTTGAGACGAGTTTT.

V and J are TRBV19 and TRBJ2-1; the D gene is possibly TRBD2 (6 bases). This CDR3 has 14 amino acids. V shed 5 bases and J shed 7 bases, with 15 bases lying between them. The V gene's germline CDR1 is LNHDA and CDR2 SQIVND (reference sequence). The CDR3 here is CASSPSPGVNEQFF. The CDR3 bases are TGTGCCAGTAGTCCCTCCCCGGGGGTTAATGAGCAGTTCTTC.

The chain carries TRBV5-1 and TRBJ1-3; D call uncertain. CDR1 and CDR2 from the germline V gene are SGHRS and YFSETQ. This CDR3 has 15 residues. Between the trimmed V and J ends, which lost 4 bases and 0 bases, there was a span of 11 bases. The CDR3, as DNA: TGCGCCAGCAGCCCGACAAAGAGCTCTGGAAACACCATATATTTT. Protein product: CASSPTKSSGNTIYF.

This clonotype was recorded many times. The chain is built from TRBV6-5 and TRBJ1-1; D gene uncertain. The CDR3 totals 14 residues. The V end lost 2 bases, the J end lost 2 bases, and 9 bases lay between the germline ends. Germline V lookup: CDR1 MNHEY, CDR2 SVGAGI. DNA of the CDR3: TGTGCCAGCAGTTACGGGGTCCCCAACACTGAAGCTTTCTTT. Its protein product is CASSYGVPNTEAFF.

The J gene is TRBJ1-2, the V gene TRBV7-3, with TRBD1 matching 7 bases. Per germline, CDR1 SGHTA and CDR2 FQGTGA. The CDR3 is 13 amino acids. V lost 6 bases and J lost 8; bases outside the gene matches: 9. CDR3 bases: TGTGCCAGCAGTGTGCGACAGGGAGGAGGCTACACCTTC. It encodes CASSVRQGGGYTF.

This clonotype came up many times. The chain joins TRBV2 to TRBJ1-2, with 9 bases lining up with TRBD1. The V gene end was trimmed by 7 bases and the J gene end by 5 bases; junction bases not matched to a gene: 11. In germline, CDR1 is SNHLY, CDR2 FYNNEI. The CDR3 consists of 15 residues. CDR3 in DNA: TGTGCCAGCACCCGGACAGGGGCTAAGGATTATGGCTACACCTTC. Translation: CASTRTGAKDYGYTF. Drawing the rest from reference TRBV2 and TRBJ1-2, the complete variable domain is EPEVTQTPSHQVTQMGQEVILRCVPISNHLYFYWYRQILGQKVEFLVSFYNNEISEKSEIFDDQFSVERPDGSNFTLKIRSTKLEDSAMYFCASTRTGAKDYGYTFGSGTRLTVV.

The V gene is TRBV7-9, the J gene TRBJ2-5; 11 bases are a match to TRBD2. The V gene end was trimmed by 4 bases and the J gene end by 5 bases; junction bases not matched to a gene: 12. The germline V gene encodes CDR1 SEHNR and CDR2 FQNEAQ (reference sequence). This CDR3 contains 17 residues. The CDR3 coding sequence is TGTGCCAGCAGCTCCGCCGGGACTAGCGGAAACAGGGAGACCCAGTACTTC. It specifies CASSSAGTSGNRETQYF.

The genes are TRBV6-5 and TRBJ1-3; 10 nucleotides line up with TRBD1. Germline V lookup: CDR1 MNHEY, CDR2 SVGAGI. The ends lost 2 bases at V and 6 bases at J; junction bases unmatched: 1. The CDR3 contains 14 residues. CDR3 bases: TGTGCCAGCAGTTACGGGACAGGGGAAAACACCATATATTTT. Its translation: CASSYGTGENTIYF.

As concerns this clonotype: Germline and junction disagree at one end, which may indicate a read error. The chain carries TRBV2 and TRBJ2-2; TRBD2 matches at 12 bases. The CDR3 covers 16 residues. From germline, CDR1 is SNHLY and CDR2 FYNNEI. The CDR3 loop reads CASSRTSGVPNYEQFF. As DNA, the CDR3 is TGTGCCAGCAGTAGGACTAGCGGGGTTCCCAACTACGAGCAGTTTTTT.

This chain uses TRBV15 with TRBJ2-5; 8 bases agree with TRBD1. The J call may not be correct, given that the DNA end is closer to TRBJ2-7. This CDR3 comprises 15 residues. Germline CDR1 is LNHNV and CDR2 is YYDKDF (reference sequence). Here the CDR3 reads CATSRDRENSYEQYF. CDR3 nucleotide sequence: TGTGCCACCAGCAGGGACAGGGAGAATTCCTACGAGCAGTACTTC.

V is TRBV7-2 and J is TRBJ1-1; D call uncertain. Trimming shortened V by 0 bases and J by 0 bases, and 14 bases separated the two germline ends. Germline CDR1 and CDR2: SGHTA and FQGNSA. The CDR3 consists of 17 residues. The CDR3 loop reads CASSLAHPGFMNTEAFF. CDR3 coding DNA: TGTGCCAGCAGCTTAGCGCACCCAGGATTCATGAACACTGAAGCTTTCTTT.

The J gene is TRBJ2-7, the V gene TRBV20-1, with 7 bases lining up with TRBD2. Germline CDR1 reads DFQATT; CDR2 reads SNEGSKA (reference sequence). J lost 7 bases, V lost 3 bases, and 9 bases had no gene match. The CDR3 spans 13 residues. CDR3 sequence (DNA): TGCAGTGCTAGCGCAGGGAGGGTAGGGGAGCAGTACTTC. Its protein is CSASAGRVGEQYF.

The rearrangement uses TRBV12-3 or TRBV12-4 and TRBJ1-1, with D perhaps matching TRBD1 (5 bases). Trimming took 6 bases from V and 0 from J, leaving 11 bases between them. This CDR3 is built from 14 residues. The CDR3 region has the DNA TGTGCCAGCAGATCCGGGACGGTGAACACTGAAGCTTTCTTT. Translation gives CASRSGTVNTEAFF.

This clonotype occurred many times. V gene TRBV7-6 combines with J gene TRBJ1-1; 7 nucleotides agree with TRBD1. The CDR3 length is 13 residues. Trimming took 4 bases from V and 3 from J; bases not matched to a gene: 2. CDR1 SGHVS and CDR2 FNYEAQ come from the germline V gene. The CDR3, as DNA: TGTGCCAGCAGCTCCCAGGGGGACACTGAAGCTTTCTTT. It encodes CASSSQGDTEAFF.

CDR3 residues: CSARWTLSQNREAFF. DNA for the CDR3: TGCAGTGCTAGGTGGACCCTCAGCCAGAATCGAGAAGCTTTCTTT. The J gene is TRBJ1-1, the V gene TRBV20-1, with D uncertain. The CDR3 consists of 15 residues. V was clipped by 3 bases and J by 8 bases, with 22 bases between them. The V gene's germline CDR1 is DFQATT and CDR2 SNEGSKA (reference sequence).

The table lists this clonotype with a count of one. The genes are TRBV7-2 and TRBJ2-3; D may be TRBD1 (5 bases). Germline values: CDR1 SGHTA, CDR2 FQGNSA. CDR3 length: 13 residues. V was cut by 6 bases and J by 2 bases, with 9 bases left in between. This chain's CDR3 is CASRVGVTDTQYF. The CDR3 DNA is TGTGCCAGCAGGGTAGGGGTCACAGATACGCAGTATTTT.